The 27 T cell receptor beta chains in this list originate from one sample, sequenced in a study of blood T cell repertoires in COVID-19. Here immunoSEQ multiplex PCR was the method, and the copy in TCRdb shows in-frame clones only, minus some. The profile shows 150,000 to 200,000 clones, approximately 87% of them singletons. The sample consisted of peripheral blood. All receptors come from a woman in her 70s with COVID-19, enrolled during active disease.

The chain's CDR3 is CASSFTGGGTDTQYF. CDR3 DNA: TGTGCCAGCAGCTTTACAGGGGGCGGGACAGATACGCAGTATTTT. The chain employs TRBV7-3 and TRBJ2-3, with 9 bases lining up with TRBD1. V was clipped by 3 bases and J by 3 bases; unmatched bases: 4. This CDR3 is 15 amino acids long. Per the germline V gene, CDR1 is SGHTA and CDR2 is FQGTGA.

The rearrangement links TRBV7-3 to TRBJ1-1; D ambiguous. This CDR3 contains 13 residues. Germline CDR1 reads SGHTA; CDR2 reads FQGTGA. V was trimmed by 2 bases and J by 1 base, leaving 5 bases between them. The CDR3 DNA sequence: TGTGCCAGCAGCTTAGAGAGGAACACTGAAGCTTTCTTT. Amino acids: CASSLERNTEAFF.

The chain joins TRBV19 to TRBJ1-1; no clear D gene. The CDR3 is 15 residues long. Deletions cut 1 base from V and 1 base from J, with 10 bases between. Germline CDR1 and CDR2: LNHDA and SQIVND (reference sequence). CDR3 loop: CASSIARTENTEAFF. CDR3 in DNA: TGTGCCAGTAGTATAGCTCGGACTGAGAACACTGAAGCTTTCTTT.

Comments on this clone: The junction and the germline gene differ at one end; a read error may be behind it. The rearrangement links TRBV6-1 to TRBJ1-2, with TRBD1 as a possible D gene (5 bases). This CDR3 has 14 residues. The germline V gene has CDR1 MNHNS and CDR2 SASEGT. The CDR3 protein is CASSESWGAVSLSF. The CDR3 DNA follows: TGTGCCAGCAGTGAAAGTTGGGGCGCGGTTAGTCTCTCCTTC.

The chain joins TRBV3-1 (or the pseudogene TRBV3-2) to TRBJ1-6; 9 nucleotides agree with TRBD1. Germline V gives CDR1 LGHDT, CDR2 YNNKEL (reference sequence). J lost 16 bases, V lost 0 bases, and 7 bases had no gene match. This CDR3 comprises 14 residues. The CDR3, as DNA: TGTGCCAGCAGCCAAGAAGGGACAGGGCTCCCGCTCCACTTT. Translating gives CASSQEGTGLPLHF.

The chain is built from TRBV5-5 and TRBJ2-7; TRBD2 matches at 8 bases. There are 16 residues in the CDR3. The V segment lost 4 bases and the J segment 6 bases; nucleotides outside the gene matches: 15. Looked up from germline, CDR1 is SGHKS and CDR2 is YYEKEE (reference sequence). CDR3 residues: CASSTGLAGVRGEQYF. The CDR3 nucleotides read TGTGCCAGCAGCACAGGACTAGCAGGGGTGCGGGGCGAGCAGTACTTC. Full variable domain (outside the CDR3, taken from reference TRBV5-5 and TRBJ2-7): DAGVTQSPTHLIKTRGQQVTLRCSPISGHKSVSWYQQVLGQGPQFIFQYYEKEERGRGNFPDRFSARQFPNYSSELNVNALLLGDSALYLCASSTGLAGVRGEQYFGPGTRLTVT.

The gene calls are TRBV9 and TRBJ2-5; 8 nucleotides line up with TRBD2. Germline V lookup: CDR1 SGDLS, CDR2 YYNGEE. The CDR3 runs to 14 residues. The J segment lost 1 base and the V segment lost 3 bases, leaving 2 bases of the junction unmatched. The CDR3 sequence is CASSAGTSQETQYF. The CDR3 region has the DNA TGTGCCAGCAGCGCCGGGACTAGCCAAGAGACCCAGTACTTC.

The CDR3 loop reads CASSYARGGPYEQYF. Here the CDR3 DNA reads TGTGCCAGCAGTTACGCCCGGGGGGGCCCCTACGAGCAGTACTTC. The chain links TRBV6-2 or TRBV6-3 to TRBJ2-7; TRBD2 agrees at 8 bases. Germline V gives CDR1 MNHEY, CDR2 SVGEGT. V lost 2 bases and J lost 2; bases outside the gene matches: 5. This CDR3 has 15 amino acids.

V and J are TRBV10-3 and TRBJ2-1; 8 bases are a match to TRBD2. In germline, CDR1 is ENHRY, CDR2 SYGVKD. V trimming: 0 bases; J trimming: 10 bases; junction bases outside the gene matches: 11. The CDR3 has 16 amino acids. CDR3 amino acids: CAISESGGSGRTEQFF. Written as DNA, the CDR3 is TGTGCCATCAGTGAGTCGGGGGGGAGCGGGAGAACGGAGCAGTTCTTC.

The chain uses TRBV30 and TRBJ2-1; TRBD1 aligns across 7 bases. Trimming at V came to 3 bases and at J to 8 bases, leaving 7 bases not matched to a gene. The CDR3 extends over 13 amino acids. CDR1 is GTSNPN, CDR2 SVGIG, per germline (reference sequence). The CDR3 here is CAWRDRVIHEQFF. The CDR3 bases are TGTGCCTGGAGAGACAGGGTTATCCATGAGCAGTTCTTC.

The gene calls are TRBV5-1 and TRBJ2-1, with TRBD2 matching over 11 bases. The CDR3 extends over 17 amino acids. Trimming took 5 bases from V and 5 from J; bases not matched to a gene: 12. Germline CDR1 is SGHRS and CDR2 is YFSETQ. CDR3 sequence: CASSPLGGLAENNEQFF. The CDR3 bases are TGCGCCAGCAGTCCCCTAGGGGGACTAGCGGAGAACAATGAGCAGTTCTTC.

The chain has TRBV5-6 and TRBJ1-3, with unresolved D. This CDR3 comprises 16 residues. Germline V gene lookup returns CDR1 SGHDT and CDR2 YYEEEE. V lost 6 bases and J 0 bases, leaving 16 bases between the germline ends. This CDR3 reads CASTTAAASSGNTIYF. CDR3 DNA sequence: TGTGCCAGCACCACGGCGGCCGCGAGCTCTGGAAACACCATATATTTT.

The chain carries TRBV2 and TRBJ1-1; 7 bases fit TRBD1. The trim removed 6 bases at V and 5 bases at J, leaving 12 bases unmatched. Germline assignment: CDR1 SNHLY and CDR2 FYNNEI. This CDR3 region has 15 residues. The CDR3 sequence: CASRTRQGMGTEAFF. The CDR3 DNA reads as TGTGCCAGCAGAACCCGACAGGGAATGGGGACTGAAGCTTTCTTT.

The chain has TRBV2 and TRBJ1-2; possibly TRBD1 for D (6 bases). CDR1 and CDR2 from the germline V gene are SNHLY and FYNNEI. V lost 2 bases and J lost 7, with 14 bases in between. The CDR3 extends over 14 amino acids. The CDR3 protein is CASSERMTGPGYTF. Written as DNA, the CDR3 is TGTGCCAGCAGTGAAAGAATGACAGGTCCTGGCTACACCTTC.

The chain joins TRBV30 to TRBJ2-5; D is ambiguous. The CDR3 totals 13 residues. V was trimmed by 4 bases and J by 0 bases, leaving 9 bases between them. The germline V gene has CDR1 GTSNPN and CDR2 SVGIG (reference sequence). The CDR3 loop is CAWTTSYQETQYF. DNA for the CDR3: TGTGCCTGGACGACTTCGTACCAAGAGACCCAGTACTTC.

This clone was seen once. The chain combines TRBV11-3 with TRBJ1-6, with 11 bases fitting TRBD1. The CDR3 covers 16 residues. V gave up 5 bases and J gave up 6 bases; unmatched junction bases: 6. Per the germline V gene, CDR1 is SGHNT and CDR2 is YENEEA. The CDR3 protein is CASSLRGTGGNSPLHF. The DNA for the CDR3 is TGTGCCAGCAGCCTTAGAGGGACAGGGGGTAATTCACCCCTCCACTTT.

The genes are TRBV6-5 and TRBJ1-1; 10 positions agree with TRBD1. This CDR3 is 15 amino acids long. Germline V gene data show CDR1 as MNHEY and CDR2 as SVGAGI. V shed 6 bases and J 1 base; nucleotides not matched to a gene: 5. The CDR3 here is CASSRQGAGNTEAFF. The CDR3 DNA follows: TGTGCCAGCAGCAGACAGGGGGCTGGGAACACTGAAGCTTTCTTT.

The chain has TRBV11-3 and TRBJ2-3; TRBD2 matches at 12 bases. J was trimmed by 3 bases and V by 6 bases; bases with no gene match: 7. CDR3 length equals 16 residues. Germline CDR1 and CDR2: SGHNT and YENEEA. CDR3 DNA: TGTGCCAGCAGTCCGAGACTAGCGGGAGCAACAGATACGCAGTATTTT. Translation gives CASSPRLAGATDTQYF.

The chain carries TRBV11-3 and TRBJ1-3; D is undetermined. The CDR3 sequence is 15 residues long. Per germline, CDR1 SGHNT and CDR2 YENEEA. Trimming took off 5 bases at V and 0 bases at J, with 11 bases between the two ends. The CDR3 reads CASSPRASSGNTIYF. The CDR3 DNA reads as TGTGCCAGCAGCCCGAGGGCCAGCTCTGGAAACACCATATATTTT.

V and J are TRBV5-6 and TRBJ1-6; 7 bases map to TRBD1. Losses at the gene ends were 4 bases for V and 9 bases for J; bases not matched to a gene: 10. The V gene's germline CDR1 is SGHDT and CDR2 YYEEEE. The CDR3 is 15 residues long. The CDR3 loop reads CASSTLAGGSSPLHF. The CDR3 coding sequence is TGTGCCAGCAGCACCTTGGCAGGGGGAAGTTCACCCCTCCACTTT.

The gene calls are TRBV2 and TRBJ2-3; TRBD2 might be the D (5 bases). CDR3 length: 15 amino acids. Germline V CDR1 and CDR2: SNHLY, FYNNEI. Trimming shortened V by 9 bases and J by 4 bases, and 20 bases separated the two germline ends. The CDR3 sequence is CARSRALPRADTQYF. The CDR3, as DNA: TGTGCCAGATCGCGGGCGCTCCCCCGGGCAGATACGCAGTATTTT.

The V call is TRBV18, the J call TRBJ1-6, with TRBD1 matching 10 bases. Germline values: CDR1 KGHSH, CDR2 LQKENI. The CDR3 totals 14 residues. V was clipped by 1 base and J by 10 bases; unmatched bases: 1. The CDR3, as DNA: TGTGCCAGCTCACCACGGACAGGGGGATCACCCCTCCACTTT. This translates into CASSPRTGGSPLHF.

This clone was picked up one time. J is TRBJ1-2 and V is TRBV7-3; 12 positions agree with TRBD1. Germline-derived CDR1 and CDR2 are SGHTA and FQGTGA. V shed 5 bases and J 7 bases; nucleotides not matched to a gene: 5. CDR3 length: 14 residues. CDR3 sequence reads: CASSPTGQGAGYTF. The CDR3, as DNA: TGTGCCAGCAGCCCCACGGGACAGGGGGCTGGCTACACCTTC.

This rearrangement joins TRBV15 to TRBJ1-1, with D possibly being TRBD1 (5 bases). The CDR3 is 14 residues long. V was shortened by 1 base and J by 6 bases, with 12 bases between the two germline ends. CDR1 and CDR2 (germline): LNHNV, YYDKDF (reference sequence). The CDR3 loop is CATSRVQGAPEAFF. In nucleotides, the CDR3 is TGTGCCACCAGCAGAGTTCAGGGTGCCCCTGAAGCTTTCTTT.

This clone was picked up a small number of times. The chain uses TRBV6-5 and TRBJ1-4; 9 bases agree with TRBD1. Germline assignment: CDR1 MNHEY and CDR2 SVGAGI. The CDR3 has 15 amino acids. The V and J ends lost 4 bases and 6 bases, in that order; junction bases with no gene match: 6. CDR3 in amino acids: CASSSATGGYEKLFF. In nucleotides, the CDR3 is TGTGCCAGCAGTTCTGCGACAGGGGGGTATGAAAAACTGTTTTTT.

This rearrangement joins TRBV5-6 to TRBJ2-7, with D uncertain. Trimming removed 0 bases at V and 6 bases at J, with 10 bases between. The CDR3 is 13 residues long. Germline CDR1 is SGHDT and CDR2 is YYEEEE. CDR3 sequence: CASSLAAIAEQYF. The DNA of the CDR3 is TGTGCCAGCAGCTTGGCCGCTATAGCCGAGCAGTACTTC.

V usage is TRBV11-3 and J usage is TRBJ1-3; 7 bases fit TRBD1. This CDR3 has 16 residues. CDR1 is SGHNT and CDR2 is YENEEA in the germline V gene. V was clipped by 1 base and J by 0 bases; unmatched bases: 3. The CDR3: CASSLGQGFSGNTIYF. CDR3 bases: TGTGCCAGCAGCTTAGGACAGGGATTCTCTGGAAACACCATATATTTT. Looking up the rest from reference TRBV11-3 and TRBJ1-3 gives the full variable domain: EAGVVQSPRYKIIEKKQPVAFWCNPISGHNTLYWYLQNLGQGPELLIRYENEEAVDDSQLPKDRFSAERLKGVDSTLKIQPAELGDSAVYLCASSLGQGFSGNTIYFGEGSWLTVV.